The clone carrying this TCR beta chain has only one observation. Regarding treatment: some 19 received Ad26.COV2.S at low or high dose, single or two shots; about 5 received placebo; per-sample allocation not given. Vaccine and placebo recipients were sampled on day 63 after the first injection. The sample belongs to a study of Ad26.COV2.S vaccination and SARS-CoV-2 variants. For the study at large: In the study, Ad26.COV2.S was injected intramuscularly once, or twice 56 days apart.

Profiled with immunoSEQ multiplex PCR; TCRdb holds only in-frame clones, not every one. The data show about 400,000 clones, approximately 90% seen once. The TCR sequence derives from a person between 18 and 65 years old who received the Ad26.COV2.S COVID-19 vaccine or a placebo. The sample consisted of peripheral blood, taken in a trial of Ad26.COV2.S vaccine versus placebo.

Written as DNA, the CDR3 is TGTGCCAGCAGTCCCCGGGGTGGGTATGGCTACACCTTC. Encoded protein: CASSPRGGYGYTF. The chain recombines TRBV27 with TRBJ1-2, with D unresolved. Germline V CDR1 and CDR2: MNHEY, SMNVEV (reference sequence). V was cut by 5 bases and J by 5 bases, with 12 bases left in between. The CDR3 length is 13 residues.